This paragraph reports one T cell receptor (beta chain). These data are taken from a study of blood T cell repertoires in COVID-19. Study details: T cells, B-cell-depleted T cells, or PBMCs supplied cDNA or gDNA.

Here immunoSEQ multiplex PCR was the method, and the copy in TCRdb shows in-frame clones only, minus some. The sample has a few hundred thousand clones; around 83% are singletons. CDR1 and CDR2 from the germline V gene are ENHRY and SYGVKD. This CDR3 comprises 16 residues. The ends lost 6 bases at V and 7 bases at J; junction bases unmatched: 12. The clonotype originates from a man aged 35 to 55 who had recovered from COVID-19. The rearrangement links TRBV10-3 to TRBJ1-6, with 7 bases fitting TRBD1. The sequenced material came from peripheral blood. The CDR3 DNA reads TGTGCCATCAGGGGAGGAACAGGGGAAGTAAATTCACCCCTCCACTTT. It specifies CAIRGGTGEVNSPLHF.